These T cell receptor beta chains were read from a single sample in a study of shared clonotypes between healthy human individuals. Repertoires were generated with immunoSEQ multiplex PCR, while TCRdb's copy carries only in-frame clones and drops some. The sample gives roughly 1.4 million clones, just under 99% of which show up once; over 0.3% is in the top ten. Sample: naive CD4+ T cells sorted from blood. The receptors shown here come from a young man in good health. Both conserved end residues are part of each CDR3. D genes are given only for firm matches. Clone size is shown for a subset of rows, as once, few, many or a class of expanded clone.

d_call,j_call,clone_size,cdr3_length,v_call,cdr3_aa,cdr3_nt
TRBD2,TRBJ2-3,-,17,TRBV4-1,CASSLGLAGGRTDTQYF,TGCGCCAGCAGCCTGGGACTAGCGGGAGGGAGAACAGATACGCAGTATTTT
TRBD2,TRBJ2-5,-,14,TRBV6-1,CASSELAGVGTQYF,TGTGCCAGCAGTGAGTTAGCGGGAGTCGGGACCCAGTACTTC
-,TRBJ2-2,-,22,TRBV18,CASSPLIVSRPAGKANTGELFF,TGTGCCAGCTCACCTCTAATTGTCAGTCGTCCGGCGGGAAAAGCGAACACCGGGGAGCTGTTTTTT
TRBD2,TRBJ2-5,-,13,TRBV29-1,CSSGLAAPRTQYF,TGCAGCTCGGGACTAGCGGCCCCAAGGACCCAGTACTTC
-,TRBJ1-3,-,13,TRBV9,CASSEGFVGTIYF,TGTGCCAGCAGCGAAGGATTTGTGGGCACCATATATTTT
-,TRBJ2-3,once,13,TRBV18,CASSPGATDTQYF,TGTGCCAGCTCACCAGGGGCCACAGATACGCAGTATTTT
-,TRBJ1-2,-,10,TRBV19,CASSNYGYTF,TGTGCCAGTAGTAACTATGGCTACACCTTC
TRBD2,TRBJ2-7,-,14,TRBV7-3,CASSAAGGPGEQYF,TGTGCCAGCAGCGCAGCGGGAGGGCCTGGCGAGCAGTACTTC
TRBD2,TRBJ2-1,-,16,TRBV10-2,CASRAHSGSTYNEQFF,TGCGCCAGCAGAGCTCATAGCGGGAGTACCTACAATGAGCAGTTCTTC
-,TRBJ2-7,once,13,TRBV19,CASSIARRTEQYF,TGTGCCAGTAGTATAGCGAGACGCACCGAGCAGTACTTC
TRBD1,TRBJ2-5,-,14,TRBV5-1,CASSTGQGEETQYF,TGCGCCAGCAGCACGGGACAGGGAGAAGAGACCCAGTACTTC
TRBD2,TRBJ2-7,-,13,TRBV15,CATSALAGYEQYF,TGTGCCACCAGCGCACTAGCGGGATACGAGCAGTACTTC
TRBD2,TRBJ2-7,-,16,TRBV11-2,CASSLDAGGAGGRQYF,TGTGCCAGCAGCTTAGATGCGGGGGGCGCGGGCGGACGGCAGTACTTC
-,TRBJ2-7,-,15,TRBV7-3,CASSPGPRSSYEQYF,TGTGCCAGCAGCCCTGGACCCAGGAGCTCCTACGAGCAGTACTTC
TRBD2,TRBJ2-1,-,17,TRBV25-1,CASSQTLAGRPYNEQFF,TGTGCCAGCAGCCAGACGTTAGCGGGACGACCCTACAATGAGCAGTTCTTC
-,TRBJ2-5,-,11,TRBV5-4,CATRLGETQYF,TGTGCCACCAGACTAGGAGAGACCCAGTACTTC
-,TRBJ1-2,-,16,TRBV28,CASSPTFKVANYGYTF,TGTGCCAGCAGCCCCACGTTCAAGGTAGCTAACTATGGCTACACCTTC
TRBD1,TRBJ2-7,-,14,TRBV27,CASSRTGVGYEQYF,TGTGCCAGCAGTCGGACAGGAGTCGGCTACGAGCAGTACTTC
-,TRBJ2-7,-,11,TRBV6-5,CASYRNGEQYF,TGTGCCAGTTACAGGAACGGCGAGCAGTACTTC
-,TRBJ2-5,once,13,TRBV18,CASSPGRQETQYF,TGTGCCAGCTCCCCCGGCAGGCAAGAGACCCAGTACTTC
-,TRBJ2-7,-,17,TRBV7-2,CASSVIDRSPGSYEQYF,TGTGCCAGCAGCGTTATAGATAGGAGCCCGGGGTCCTACGAGCAGTACTTC
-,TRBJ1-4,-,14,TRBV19,CASSPGGSNEKLFF,TGTGCCAGTAGCCCGGGGGGGTCTAATGAAAAACTGTTTTTT
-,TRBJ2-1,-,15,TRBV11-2,CASSLRQALYNEQFF,TGTGCCAGCAGCTTAAGACAGGCCCTCTACAATGAGCAGTTCTTC
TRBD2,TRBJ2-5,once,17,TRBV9,CASSVGAGGPLQETQYF,TGTGCCAGCAGCGTAGGGGCGGGAGGGCCCCTCCAAGAGACCCAGTACTTC
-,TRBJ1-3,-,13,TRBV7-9,CASSLGFGNTIYF,TGTGCCAGCAGCTTAGGGTTCGGAAACACCATATATTTT
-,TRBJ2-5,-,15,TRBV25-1,CASSAYNRVGETQYF,TGTGCCAGCAGTGCGTATAACAGGGTGGGTGAGACCCAGTACTTC
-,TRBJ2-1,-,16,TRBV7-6,CASSPVGGILYNEQFF,TGTGCCAGCAGCCCAGTCGGAGGCATACTATACAATGAGCAGTTCTTC
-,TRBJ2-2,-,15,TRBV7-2,CASSLRAGSGGELFF,TGTGCCAGCAGCTTAAGGGCGGGTAGTGGCGGGGAGCTGTTTTTT